These 29 T cell receptor beta chains originate from one sample sequenced in a study of spatial heterogeneity in lung cancer. Findings of the study overall: Intratumoral expanded alpha and beta TCR counts were found to track tumor mutation counts.

Each CDR3 protein is one row after TCRdb ran MiXCR on the 5' RACE reads. The sample gives around 8,100 distinct CDR3 sequences, 11% to 15% of which show up once; approximately 8.1% is in the top ten. No cognate antigen is known for these TCRs. This sample's time point: sample taken at primary tumor resection. This material consisted of lung tumor tissue, taken at surgery. These receptors all come from a female donor with early-stage non-small cell lung cancer.

This clonotype was seen repeatedly, ten times or more. The CDR3 DNA sequence: TGTGCCAGCAGCTTACTACCCTCAGGGGGTACGCAGTATTTT. This sequence encodes CASSLLPSGGTQYF. V usage is TRBV11-2 and J usage is TRBJ2-3; TRBD1 matches at 7 bases. The trim removed 2 bases at V and 8 bases at J, leaving 7 bases unmatched. CDR1 and CDR2 from the germline V gene are SGHAT and FQNNGV. The CDR3 spans 14 residues. Complete variable domain (other parts from reference TRBV11-2 and TRBJ2-3): EAGVAQSPRYKIIEKRQSVAFWCNPISGHATLYWYQQILGQGPKLLIQFQNNGVVDDSQLPKDRFSAERLKGVDSTLKIQPAKLEDSAVYLCASSLLPSGGTQYFGPGTRLTVL.

The sample holds many counts of this clonotype. This sequence joins TRBV30 and TRBJ2-3, with D maybe TRBD2 (5 bases). Germline V gives CDR1 GTSNPN, CDR2 SVGIG (reference sequence). Trimming shortened V by 4 bases and J by 8 bases, and 16 bases separated the two germline ends. The CDR3 is made up of 13 amino acids. DNA of the CDR3: TGTGCCTGGACAGCCCTAGCTAAGAGTACGCAGTATTTT. Amino acid sequence: CAWTALAKSTQYF.

This clonotype qualifies as medium-sized (0.01 to 0.1%). The rearrangement uses TRBV10-3 and TRBJ2-5, with D unresolved. This CDR3 region has 14 residues. V was pared by 8 bases and J by 4 bases, with 17 bases between. In germline, CDR1 is ENHRY, CDR2 SYGVKD. The CDR3 DNA is TGTGCCATCTCCTCGCACAGTGAGGTAGAGACCCAGTACTTC. Protein product: CAISSHSEVETQYF.

J is TRBJ2-7 and V is TRBV11-2, with 12 bases aligning to TRBD2. The V and J ends lost 5 bases and 3 bases, in that order; junction bases with no gene match: 5. Germline values: CDR1 SGHAT, CDR2 FQNNGV. This CDR3 has 15 amino acids. This CDR3 is CASSLGLAGIYEQYF. DNA of the CDR3: TGTGCCAGCAGCCTCGGACTAGCGGGGATCTACGAGCAGTACTTC.

This clonotype was detected many times. The chain is built from TRBV4-3 and TRBJ2-7; D possibly matches TRBD1 or TRBD2 (5 bases each). From germline, CDR1 is LGHNA and CDR2 YSLEER. The CDR3 has 16 amino acids. The V end was cut by 5 bases, the J end by 3 bases, with 20 bases between. CDR3 loop: CASSSENRRLHYEQYF. The CDR3 DNA reads as TGCGCCAGCAGCTCCGAAAACAGGCGACTACACTACGAGCAGTACTTC.

This clonotype is classed as medium-sized (0.01 to 0.1%). The genes are TRBV5-6 and TRBJ2-5; 12 nucleotides align to TRBD2. This CDR3 region has 14 residues. The germline V gene has CDR1 SGHDT and CDR2 YYEEEE. V was pared by 3 bases and J by 5 bases, with 2 bases of the junction left unmatched. CDR3 amino acids: CASSSSGGAETQYF. In DNA form, the CDR3 reads TGTGCCAGCAGCTCTAGCGGGGGGGCCGAGACCCAGTACTTC.

By share of the sample, this clonotype is medium-sized (0.01 to 0.1%). This chain connects TRBV12-3 or TRBV12-4 to TRBJ1-5, with TRBD1 as a possible D gene (6 bases). Trimming removed 3 bases from V and 9 bases from J, with 15 bases in between. The CDR3 spans 14 residues. CDR3 protein: CASSLAGDLRPQHF. CDR3 bases: TGTGCCAGCAGTTTGGCAGGGGACCTTCGGCCCCAGCATTTT.

In this sample, this clonotype turned up many times. The chain recombines TRBV7-2 with TRBJ2-3; D is unclear. Between the trimmed V and J ends, which lost 2 bases and 6 bases, there was a span of 6 bases. Germline-derived CDR1 and CDR2 are SGHTA and FQGNSA. The CDR3 runs 12 residues. The CDR3 is CASSLKGDTQYF. The CDR3 nucleotides are TGTGCCAGCAGCTTAAAAGGTGATACGCAGTATTTT.

This clonotype qualifies as medium-sized. The V and J genes are TRBV20-1 and TRBJ2-5; D is undetermined. The V end was cut by 6 bases, the J end by 2 bases, with 19 bases between. CDR1 and CDR2 (germline): DFQATT, SNEGSKA (reference sequence). The length of the CDR3 is 15 residues. The chain's CDR3 is CSALPLFGRQETQYF. The CDR3 nucleotides are TGCAGTGCCCTACCCCTATTTGGTAGGCAAGAGACCCAGTACTTC.

This clonotype has ten or more counts. The V and J genes are TRBV28 and TRBJ1-5; a possible D gene is TRBD1 (6 bases). Trimming pared 4 bases from V and 3 bases from J, leaving 16 bases between. This CDR3 spans 16 amino acids. The germline V gene has CDR1 MDHEN and CDR2 SYDVKM. This CDR3 is CASSSQTGAFNQPQHF. In DNA form, the CDR3 reads TGTGCCAGCAGTTCACAGACAGGAGCCTTCAATCAGCCCCAGCATTTT.

This clonotype was recorded many times. J is TRBJ2-5 and V is TRBV20-1; D call uncertain. Germline assignment: CDR1 DFQATT and CDR2 SNEGSKA (reference sequence). V was clipped by 5 bases and J by 0 bases, with 13 bases between them. This CDR3 is 14 amino acids long. CDR3 nucleotides: TGCAGTGCTTCTCCGGTCCAGTACCAAGAGACCCAGTACTTC. Translated, it gives CSASPVQYQETQYF.

This clonotype came up many times. The genes are TRBV7-2 and TRBJ2-1, with D tentatively TRBD1 (6 bases). CDR1 and CDR2 (germline): SGHTA, FQGNSA. Trimming shortened V by 5 bases and J by 2 bases, and 16 bases separated the two germline ends. The CDR3 runs to 16 residues. The CDR3 DNA reads TGTGCCAGCAGCCGGAGACAGGTAAACGCCTACAATGAGCAGTTCTTC. It encodes CASSRRQVNAYNEQFF. Full variable domain (outside the CDR3, taken from reference TRBV7-2 and TRBJ2-1): GAGVSQSPSNKVTEKGKDVELRCDPISGHTALYWYRQSLGQGLEFLIYFQGNSAPDKSGLPSDRFSAERTGGSVSTLTIQRTQQEDSAVYLCASSRRQVNAYNEQFFGPGTRLTVL.

This clonotype was detected ten times or more. V is TRBV21-1 and J is TRBJ1-1. TRBV21-1 is tagged as a pseudogene. This CDR3 comprises 14 residues. CDR3 sequence reads: CASGVYRTNTEAFF. CDR3 bases: TGTGCCAGCGGGGTTTATAGAACTAACACTGAAGCTTTCTTT.

By frequency in the sample, this clonotype is medium-sized. The chain uses TRBV11-2 and TRBJ2-5; TRBD1 or TRBD2 may be the D gene (5 bases each). The germline V and J ends were trimmed by 4 bases and 1 base, with 10 bases remaining between them. CDR1 SGHAT and CDR2 FQNNGV come from the germline V gene. The CDR3 runs to 14 residues. CDR3 DNA: TGTGCCAGCAGCTCGGGACCCTTCCAAGAGACCCAGTACTTC. Its protein is CASSSGPFQETQYF.

The gene calls are TRBV19 and TRBJ2-3; 12 bases agree with TRBD2. The germline CDR1 and CDR2 sequences are LNHDA and SQIVND (reference sequence). The CDR3 has 15 amino acids. The J segment lost 7 bases and the V segment lost 1 base, leaving 3 bases of the junction unmatched. The CDR3 here is CASSIASGGANTQYF. As DNA, the CDR3 is TGTGCCAGTAGTATAGCTAGCGGGGGGGCGAATACGCAGTATTTT. The whole variable domain, remainder taken from reference TRBV19 and TRBJ2-3, is DGGITQSPKYLFRKEGQNVTLSCEQNLNHDAMYWYRQDPGQGLRLIYYSQIVNDFQKGDIAEGYSVSREKKESFPLTVTSAQKNPTAFYLCASSIASGGANTQYFGPGTRLTVL.

This clonotype is labeled medium-sized. The rearrangement joins TRBV10-3 to TRBJ2-4; TRBD1 aligns across 8 bases. The CDR3 has 19 amino acids. The trim removed 3 bases at V and 7 bases at J, leaving 20 bases unmatched. Germline values: CDR1 ENHRY, CDR2 SYGVKD. The DNA for the CDR3 is TGTGCCATCAGTGAATCTGGCGGACAGGGAATGGGGATCAGGAACATTCAGTACTTC. Translated: CAISESGGQGMGIRNIQYF.

V is TRBV7-8 and J is TRBJ2-1; D is unresolved. The CDR3 is 13 residues long. Germline loops: CDR1 SGHVS, CDR2 FQNEAQ. V was pared by 5 bases and J by 4 bases, with 9 bases between. CDR3 sequence reads: CASSHGVYNEQFF. As DNA, the CDR3 is TGTGCCAGCAGCCATGGCGTGTACAATGAGCAGTTCTTC.

This clonotype has a count of ten or more. The chain couples TRBV7-2 to TRBJ1-2; perhaps TRBD1 as D (6 bases). Trimming removed 4 bases at V and 8 bases at J, with 20 bases between. This CDR3 has 15 residues. Germline V gene lookup returns CDR1 SGHTA and CDR2 FQGNSA. CDR3 nucleotide sequence: TGTGCCAGCAGCTCCGCACAGGGAAGGACGGGAGGCTACACCTTC. Its translation is CASSSAQGRTGGYTF.

Sample share makes this clonotype medium-sized. V usage is TRBV4-3 and J usage is TRBJ1-5; TRBD1 is a possible D gene (6 bases). The CDR3 has 13 residues. The germline CDR1 and CDR2 sequences are LGHNA and YSLEER. V lost 9 bases, J lost 6 bases, and 15 bases lay in between. Here the CDR3 DNA reads TGCGCCAGTTCACAGGGAGAAGGTCAGCCCCAGCATTTT. It translates to CASSQGEGQPQHF.

This clonotype is medium-sized (0.01 to 0.1%) in the sample. This chain connects TRBV7-2 to TRBJ2-3; D ambiguous. Trimming pared 1 base from V and 1 base from J, leaving 9 bases between. There are 15 residues in the CDR3. Germline CDR1 is SGHTA and CDR2 is FQGNSA. The CDR3 is CASSLGSIGTDTQYF. CDR3 bases: TGTGCCAGCAGCTTAGGCAGCATTGGCACAGATACGCAGTATTTT. Filled out from reference TRBV7-2 and TRBJ2-3, the complete variable domain reads GAGVSQSPSNKVTEKGKDVELRCDPISGHTALYWYRQSLGQGLEFLIYFQGNSAPDKSGLPSDRFSAERTGGSVSTLTIQRTQQEDSAVYLCASSLGSIGTDTQYFGPGTRLTVL.

This clonotype was observed many times. The rearrangement uses TRBV20-1 and TRBJ1-1, with D maybe TRBD1 (6 bases). CDR1 is DFQATT and CDR2 is SNEGSKA in the germline V gene (reference sequence). Trimming took 4 bases from V and 4 from J, leaving 19 bases between them. This CDR3 is built from 15 residues. The CDR3: CSATTPGTSSTEAFF. The DNA of the CDR3 is TGCAGTGCTACAACGCCCGGGACAAGTTCCACTGAAGCTTTCTTT.

In its sample, this clonotype was seen many times. The J gene is TRBJ2-7, the V gene TRBV27; possibly TRBD1 for D (5 bases). The CDR3 is 15 amino acids. V was clipped by 8 bases and J by 0 bases, with 17 bases between them. Per germline, CDR1 MNHEY and CDR2 SMNVEV (reference sequence). The CDR3 DNA reads as TGTGCCAGCTCCTCTACAGGCCTGAGCTCCTACGAGCAGTACTTC. Its protein product is CASSSTGLSSYEQYF.

This clonotype was seen ten or more times. The chain joins TRBV2 to TRBJ1-5; D possibly corresponds to TRBD1 (5 bases). The length of the CDR3 is 14 residues. Per the germline V gene, CDR1 is SNHLY and CDR2 is FYNNEI. V was pared by 8 bases and J by 1 base, with 12 bases between. For the CDR3, the DNA is TGTGCCAGCCGGACACTTTTCAGCAATCAGCCCCAGCATTTT. This encodes CASRTLFSNQPQHF.

This clonotype is deemed medium-sized (0.01 to 0.1%). The chain is built from TRBV10-3 and TRBJ1-5; D call uncertain. The germline CDR1 and CDR2 sequences are ENHRY and SYGVKD. This CDR3 has 12 amino acids. V was trimmed by 6 bases and J by 4 bases, leaving 7 bases between them. The CDR3 nucleotides are TGTGCCATCAGCGACATAAATCAGCCCCAGCATTTT. Residues: CAISDINQPQHF.

This clonotype is medium-sized within its sample. V usage is TRBV6-5 and J usage is TRBJ1-1; the match to TRBD1 covers 7 bases. Germline CDR1 MNHEY, CDR2 SVGAGI. The CDR3 is made up of 14 amino acids. The J segment lost 2 bases and the V segment lost 6 bases, leaving 6 bases of the junction unmatched. CDR3 amino acids: CASRWGQLNTEAFF. The CDR3 DNA follows: TGTGCCAGCAGATGGGGACAGCTAAACACTGAAGCTTTCTTT.

This clonotype was detected a few times. The chain employs TRBV30 and TRBJ2-7, with 7 bases aligning to TRBD2. Germline-derived CDR1 and CDR2 are GTSNPN and SVGIG (reference sequence). The junction had 6 bases not matched to a gene; V was cut back by 5 bases and J by 2 bases. This CDR3 comprises 13 residues. The CDR3 region is CAWCSGGAYEQYF. CDR3 coding DNA: TGTGCCTGGTGCTCGGGGGGAGCCTACGAGCAGTACTTC.

This clonotype came up many times. The V and J genes are TRBV6-2 or TRBV6-3 and TRBJ2-2; no definite D call. This CDR3 has 15 amino acids. Germline CDR1 and CDR2: MNHEY and SVGEGT. Trimming removed 4 bases from V and 2 bases from J, with 11 bases in between. CDR3 loop: CASSSPRVNTGELFF. The CDR3 region has the DNA TGTGCCAGCAGTTCCCCTAGGGTAAACACCGGGGAGCTGTTTTTT.

This clonotype was seen repeatedly, ten times or more. The chain uses TRBV20-1 and TRBJ2-3; D not resolved. This CDR3 has 11 amino acids. Germline V lookup: CDR1 DFQATT, CDR2 SNEGSKA (reference sequence). CDR3 region: CSALRVDTQYF. CDR3 sequence (DNA): TGCAGCGCTCTTAGAGTGGATACGCAGTATTTT.

The chain links TRBV13 to TRBJ1-2; 9 positions match TRBD1. The CDR3 has 15 amino acids. Germline V gives CDR1 PRHDT, CDR2 FYEKMQ (reference sequence). After removal of 5 bases from V and 2 bases from J, the junction contained 6 bases not matched to a gene. The CDR3 loop reads CASSPAGQGNYGYTF. CDR3 bases: TGTGCCAGCAGCCCTGCCGGACAGGGGAACTATGGCTACACCTTC.